The clone carrying this T cell receptor beta chain was recorded many times. TCRdb re-derived calls from the RT-PCR reads in MiXCR, one entry per CDR3 protein. Counted here are about 680,000 distinct CDR3 sequences, approximately 15% occurring once; the ten biggest clones make up roughly 3.9%. CDR1 and CDR2 from the germline V gene are DFQATT and SNEGSKA (reference sequence). This CDR3 region has 14 residues. V gave up 0 bases and J gave up 7 bases, with 15 bases separating them. This chain uses TRBV20-1 with TRBJ1-1; D is possibly TRBD1 (5 bases). This sequence was found in a female donor in good health, serving as a healthy control. Sequenced material: memory CD4+ T cells from blood. The chain's CDR3 is CSAREIRTRGEAFF. The CDR3 DNA sequence: TGCAGTGCTAGAGAGATCCGGACAAGGGGTGAAGCTTTCTTT.